Presented here are 24 T cell receptor beta chains from one specimen sequenced in a study of Tregs in tolerant kidney transplant recipients. Sequencing was performed with immunoSEQ multiplex PCR; in TCRdb, only in-frame clones are kept and a portion is missing. The sample has some 250,000 clones; around 81% are singletons. The sequenced material came from CD4+ T cells from blood. Receptors originate from a human donor in good health.

This clone was counted a few times. The J gene is TRBJ2-3, the V gene TRBV10-1; D is undetermined. CDR1 is WNHNN, CDR2 SYGVQD, per germline (reference sequence). V gave up 8 bases and J gave up 2 bases, with 5 bases separating them. CDR3 size: 11 residues. The CDR3 reads CASGDTDTQYF. The DNA for the CDR3 is TGCGCCAGCGGGGACACAGATACGCAGTATTTT.

The V call is TRBV21-1, the J call TRBJ1-2. TRBV21-1 is described as a pseudogene. The CDR3 covers 14 residues. CDR3 in amino acids: CASSKGSRFYGYTF. The CDR3 coding sequence is TGTGCCAGCAGCAAAGGAAGCCGATTCTATGGCTACACCTTC.

The chain carries TRBV2 and TRBJ2-7; 8 positions match TRBD1. The CDR3 contains 14 residues. Per the germline V gene, CDR1 is SNHLY and CDR2 is FYNNEI. The ends lost 1 base at V and 3 bases at J; junction bases unmatched: 2. The CDR3 loop is CASSEGGTGYEQYF. DNA of the CDR3: TGTGCCAGCAGTGAAGGGGGGACAGGCTACGAGCAGTACTTC.

For the CDR3, the DNA is TGTGCCGGCCGGGACAGGGGGCAAGAGCAGTACTTC. Translated, it gives CAGRDRGQEQYF. This chain connects TRBV2 to TRBJ2-7; 12 positions match TRBD1. This CDR3 has 12 amino acids. Germline CDR1 reads SNHLY; CDR2 reads FYNNEI. V lost 11 bases, J lost 7 bases, and 6 bases stayed unmatched. Complete variable domain (other parts from reference TRBV2 and TRBJ2-7): EPEVTQTPSHQVTQMGQEVILRCVPISNHLYFYWYRQILGQKVEFLVSFYNNEISEKSEIFDDQFSVERPDGSNFTLKIRSTKLEDSAMYFCAGRDRGQEQYFGPGTRLTVT.

This chain uses TRBV18 with TRBJ2-1; 8 nucleotides agree with TRBD1. V lost 3 bases and J lost 3; bases outside the gene matches: 4. Germline V gives CDR1 KGHSH, CDR2 LQKENI. The CDR3 is made up of 15 amino acids. The CDR3 is CASSPSGTGYNEQFF. DNA of the CDR3: TGTGCCAGCTCACCTTCCGGGACAGGCTACAATGAGCAGTTCTTC.

The chain has TRBV6-5 and TRBJ2-2; D not resolved. The length of the CDR3 is 14 residues. V shed 0 bases and J shed 7 bases, with 9 bases lying between them. The germline gives CDR1 MNHEY, CDR2 SVGAGI. The CDR3 DNA sequence: TGTGCCAGCAGTTACTCGATCGATATCGGGGAGCTGTTTTTT. This gives the protein CASSYSIDIGELFF.

The gene calls are TRBV5-1 and TRBJ2-2; D not resolved. From germline, CDR1 is SGHRS and CDR2 YFSETQ. CDR3 length: 14 residues. The germline V and J ends were trimmed by 0 bases and 6 bases, with 9 bases remaining between them. CDR3 coding DNA: TGCGCCAGCAGCTTGGACAGCTCCGCCGGGGAGCTGTTTTTT. Translated: CASSLDSSAGELFF.

CDR3 DNA: TGCGCCAGCAGCTGGGAGACAGGGGTTGATACGCAGTATTTT. Translation gives CASSWETGVDTQYF. The chain recombines TRBV5-1 with TRBJ2-3, with 8 bases lining up with TRBD1. Per germline, CDR1 SGHRS and CDR2 YFSETQ. V lost 3 bases to trimming and J lost 6 bases; unmatched junction nucleotides: 6. This CDR3 region has 14 residues.

This clone was observed a few times. A read error may account for a junction end that differs from germline. The same CDR3 is also encoded by other DNA sequences in this sample. The chain combines TRBV5-1 with TRBJ1-1; the D is unclear. The germline gives CDR1 SGHRS, CDR2 YFSETQ. The CDR3 extends over 13 amino acids. CDR3 nucleotides: TGTGCCAGCAGCTTGCCCAGGAACACTGAAGCTTTCTTT. Translation gives CASSLPRNTEAFF.

The chain recombines TRBV30 with TRBJ1-5, with D unresolved. The V end lost 0 bases, the J end lost 6 bases, and 9 bases lay between the germline ends. Looked up from germline, CDR1 is GTSNPN and CDR2 is SVGIG (reference sequence). The length of the CDR3 is 13 residues. CDR3 loop: CAWSVLSSQPQHF. CDR3 sequence (DNA): TGTGCCTGGAGTGTACTGAGTAGTCAGCCCCAGCATTTT.

The chain recombines TRBV5-1 with TRBJ1-1; D ambiguous. Trimming removed 1 base at V and 5 bases at J, with 12 bases between. CDR3 length: 14 residues. CDR1 SGHRS and CDR2 YFSETQ come from the germline V gene. Here the CDR3 reads CASSLQVGGTEAFF. The CDR3 region has the DNA TGCGCCAGCAGCTTGCAGGTTGGCGGGACTGAAGCTTTCTTT.

This chain connects TRBV27 to TRBJ2-3, with D possibly being TRBD2 (6 bases). Trimming shortened V by 6 bases and J by 3 bases, and 19 bases separated the two germline ends. This CDR3 is 16 amino acids long. Per germline, CDR1 MNHEY and CDR2 SMNVEV (reference sequence). CDR3 sequence (DNA): TGTGCCAGCAGCTATTGGGCGGGAAGGGTTACAGATACGCAGTATTTT. This encodes CASSYWAGRVTDTQYF.

The chain joins TRBV6-5 to TRBJ2-7; TRBD1 aligns across 9 bases. The trim removed 2 bases at V and 4 bases at J, leaving 3 bases unmatched. In germline, CDR1 is MNHEY, CDR2 SVGAGI. This CDR3 has 14 amino acids. CDR3 bases: TGTGCCAGCAGTTACACGGACAGGGGTTACGAGCAGTACTTC. Translated, it gives CASSYTDRGYEQYF.

This clone has more than one count but fewer than ten. CDR3 nucleotides: TGCGCCAGCAGTGAGTTCGCGTATGAAAAACTGTTTTTT. It translates to CASSEFAYEKLFF. The gene calls are TRBV10-1 and TRBJ1-4, with no clear D. Per the germline V gene, CDR1 is WNHNN and CDR2 is SYGVQD (reference sequence). V lost 1 base, J lost 6 bases, and 6 bases lay in between. The CDR3 has 13 amino acids.

The chain has TRBV29-1 and TRBJ1-5; no reliable D call. Trimming took 4 bases from V and 3 from J, leaving 10 bases between them. CDR1 and CDR2 (germline): SQVTM, ANQGSEA. There are 13 residues in the CDR3. The CDR3 nucleotides read TGCAGCGTTGTTTTGCAGATCAATCAGCCCCAGCATTTT. Protein sequence: CSVVLQINQPQHF.

The chain has TRBV10-2 and TRBJ2-5, with 11 positions matching TRBD2. V shed 2 bases and J 5 bases; nucleotides not matched to a gene: 4. This CDR3 has 15 residues. Germline V gene lookup returns CDR1 WSHSY and CDR2 SAAADI. DNA of the CDR3: TGCGCCAGCAGTGAGCCGACTAGCGGGAAGGAGACCCAGTACTTC. Its translation is CASSEPTSGKETQYF.

CDR3 region: CASSPAGGKNEKLFF. The CDR3 DNA is TGTGCCAGCAGCCCGGCGGGGGGAAAAAATGAAAAACTGTTTTTT. The chain recombines TRBV5-4 with TRBJ1-4; possible D gene TRBD1, 5 bases. V lost 4 bases and J lost 5, with 15 bases in between. The CDR3 spans 15 residues. Germline V gives CDR1 SGHNT, CDR2 YYREEE (reference sequence). Combining the CDR3 with reference TRBV5-4 and TRBJ1-4 gives the whole variable domain ETGVTQSPTHLIKTRGQQVTLRCSSQSGHNTVSWYQQALGQGPQFIFQYYREEENGRGNFPPRFSGLQFPNYSSELNVNALELDDSALYLCASSPAGGKNEKLFFGSGTQLSVL.

V is TRBV7-9 and J is TRBJ2-7; TRBD2 matches 10 bases. CDR3 length: 16 amino acids. In germline, CDR1 is SEHNR, CDR2 FQNEAQ (reference sequence). The V segment lost 5 bases and the J segment 3 bases; nucleotides outside the gene matches: 10. The CDR3 sequence is CASSPRSGRANYEQYF. CDR3 DNA: TGTGCCAGCAGCCCAAGAAGCGGGAGGGCCAACTACGAGCAGTACTTC.

In nucleotides, the CDR3 is TGTGCCAGCAGCTTAATGGACAGGGGGCCCGAGCAGTACTTC. The encoded protein is CASSLMDRGPEQYF. The V call is TRBV7-9, the J call TRBJ2-7; 11 bases fit TRBD1. The ends lost 2 bases at V and 6 bases at J; junction bases unmatched: 3. The CDR3 spans 14 residues. CDR1 is SEHNR and CDR2 is FQNEAQ in the germline V gene (reference sequence).

This chain links TRBV2 with TRBJ2-4; maybe TRBD1 (5 bases). Germline V CDR1 and CDR2: SNHLY, FYNNEI. V shed 4 bases and J shed 6 bases, with 16 bases lying between them. The CDR3 is 15 amino acids. In DNA form, the CDR3 reads TGTGCCAGCAGTGTCCAAAGGGGCCTGGGAAACATTCAGTACTTC. Its protein is CASSVQRGLGNIQYF.

This clone occurred a few times. The V and J genes are TRBV4-2 and TRBJ2-5; 10 nucleotides agree with TRBD2. The V and J ends lost 3 bases and 2 bases, in that order; junction bases with no gene match: 3. This CDR3 contains 15 residues. Germline CDR1 and CDR2: LGHNA and YNFKEQ. CDR3 sequence (DNA): TGTGCCAGCAGCCAGGGGACTAGCGTGCAAGAGACCCAGTACTTC. Amino acids: CASSQGTSVQETQYF.

The chain is built from TRBV19 and TRBJ2-5, with TRBD2 identical over 7 bases. The CDR3 extends over 17 amino acids. The V gene end was trimmed by 1 base and the J gene end by 5 bases; junction bases not matched to a gene: 13. Germline loops: CDR1 LNHDA, CDR2 SQIVND (reference sequence). CDR3 protein: CASSIVRGGPAGETQYF. The CDR3 region has the DNA TGTGCCAGTAGTATAGTGCGCGGGGGACCCGCAGGGGAGACCCAGTACTTC.

The chain recombines TRBV18 with TRBJ2-7; 9 positions match TRBD2. Germline CDR1 and CDR2: KGHSH and LQKENI. The ends lost 2 bases at V and 2 bases at J; junction bases unmatched: 4. This CDR3 has 15 residues. As DNA, the CDR3 is TGTGCCAGCTCACCATCTGCGGGGGGGACCTACGAGCAGTACTTC. This codes for CASSPSAGGTYEQYF.

This clone has just one count. V usage is TRBV30 and J usage is TRBJ2-2, with TRBD2 as a possible D gene (7 bases). The germline V gene encodes CDR1 GTSNPN and CDR2 SVGIG (reference sequence). CDR3 length: 14 residues. The CDR3 DNA reads as TGTGTCGGAAGGGGGGGCCGGGGCACCGGGGAGCTGTTTTTT. This codes for CVGRGGRGTGELFF.